This TCR beta chain stems from a study of blood T cells in healthy people across ages. Those donating, healthy Caucasian individuals from Russia, were aged roughly 6 to 100. Peripheral blood samples of roughly 10 milliliters were drawn from each donor. In this sample, this clonotype turned up a few times. With a J-beta primer mix and a sample-barcoded 5' primer, a second PCR ran about 7 to 11 cycles. Per sample, CDR3-containing paired-end reads numbered at least 2.5 million. TCRdb re-derived calls from the 5' RACE reads in MiXCR, one entry per CDR3 protein. The table has 980,000 or so distinct CDR3 sequences, around 48% seen once. The sequencing input was blood. The receptor comes from a man aged 25 to 40 in good health.

The CDR3 region is CASSLDAGPQETQYF. The DNA of the CDR3 is TGCGCCAGCAGCTTGGATGCGGGCCCGCAAGAGACCCAGTACTTC. The chain combines TRBV5-1 with TRBJ2-5; D possibly corresponds to TRBD2 (5 bases). The CDR3 totals 15 residues. Deletions cut 0 bases from V and 2 bases from J, with 11 bases between. From germline, CDR1 is SGHRS and CDR2 YFSETQ.